The source of this TCR beta chain is a study of read filtering for tumor transcriptome and immune sequencing. This library used approximately 0.4 ug RNA and molecular barcoded adaptors spanning alpha/delta and beta/gamma chains. MiXCR, applied by TCRdb to the reads, yields one record per CDR3 protein. The sample lists some 120,000 distinct CDR3 sequences, 10% to 15% occurring once. The V gene's germline CDR1 is MDHEN and CDR2 SYDVKM. This CDR3 is 13 amino acids long. The V end was cut by 6 bases, the J end by 2 bases, with 11 bases between. This receptor was taken from a donor over 35 with multiple myeloma. The sample taken for sequencing was a population of CD138-negative cells sorted from bone marrow. This chain links TRBV28 with TRBJ2-7; no firm D call. The CDR3 DNA follows: TGTGCCAGCAGGGAAGGGTTGACCTACGAGCAGTACTTC. This encodes CASREGLTYEQYF.